This T cell receptor (beta chain) was observed in a study of T cell changes during pregnancy in multiple sclerosis. In its sample, this clone was seen a few times. Sequencing used immunoSEQ multiplex PCR; TCRdb keeps in-frame clones, though not all of them. In the table there are 45,000 to 65,000 clones, 85% to 95% of which are singletons. The V end was cut by 3 bases, the J end by 7 bases, with 16 bases between. CDR3 length equals 14 residues. The germline CDR1 and CDR2 sequences are LNHDA and SQIVND (reference sequence). This chain links TRBV19 with TRBJ2-7; perhaps TRBD1 as D (6 bases). The input for sequencing was peripheral blood, taken after pregnancy. The TCR originated in a female donor in good health, enrolled as a control in a pregnancy study. The CDR3 DNA sequence: TGTGCCAGTAGTATGGGGGCAGGTTTAGGGGAGCAGTACTTC. Translation: CASSMGAGLGEQYF.